This passage covers 20 T cell receptor beta chains from one sample sequenced in a study of identifying expanded T cells in peripheral blood. The data were produced by immunoSEQ multiplex PCR, yet TCRdb's version contains in-frame clones alone and is incomplete. The data contain over 100,000 clones, 88% of them singletons. Input material: blood. Receptor source: a person aged 18-69 years in good health.

The chain is built from TRBV27 and TRBJ2-3; 10 positions agree with TRBD2. V lost 3 bases and J lost 1; bases outside the gene matches: 10. Germline V lookup: CDR1 MNHEY, CDR2 SMNVEV (reference sequence). The CDR3 is 18 amino acids. The CDR3 loop is CASSFGVLAGVGTDTQYF. The CDR3 DNA follows: TGTGCCAGCAGTTTTGGGGTTCTAGCGGGAGTGGGCACAGATACGCAGTATTTT.

This clone was counted a single time. V usage is TRBV28 and J usage is TRBJ2-7; TRBD2 matches 12 bases. CDR3 length equals 14 residues. Looked up from germline, CDR1 is MDHEN and CDR2 is SYDVKM. Trimming cost V 4 bases and J 5 bases; bases outside gene matches: 3. CDR3 DNA sequence: TGTGCCAGCAGTTCGAGGACTAGCGGGAACGAGCAGTACTTC. Protein sequence: CASSSRTSGNEQYF.

The chain couples TRBV4-3 to TRBJ2-2; D remains ambiguous. The CDR3 loop spans 16 amino acids. Germline-derived CDR1 and CDR2 are LGHNA and YSLEER. The ends were cut back, 0 bases at V and 2 bases at J, with 10 bases in the middle. The CDR3 loop reads CASSQDGAPNTGELFF. The DNA for the CDR3 is TGCGCCAGCAGCCAAGATGGCGCCCCAAACACCGGGGAGCTGTTTTTT.

The gene calls are TRBV7-9 and TRBJ1-3; D not resolved. This CDR3 is 15 amino acids long. The V gene lost 4 bases and the J gene lost 7 bases, with 17 bases spanning the gap. CDR1 is SEHNR, CDR2 FQNEAQ, per germline (reference sequence). Here the CDR3 reads CASSSDGRLSNTIYF. CDR3 DNA sequence: TGTGCCAGCAGCTCGGACGGCCGGTTAAGTAACACCATATATTTT.

This clone was seen a handful of times. The gene calls are TRBV5-1 and TRBJ1-5; TRBD1 is a possible D gene (5 bases). CDR1 is SGHRS, CDR2 YFSETQ, per germline. The CDR3 loop spans 14 amino acids. V was shortened by 0 bases and J by 3 bases, with 7 bases between the two germline ends. The CDR3 DNA is TGCGCCAGCAGCTTGGGACAGCCCAATCAGCCCCAGCATTTT. It codes for CASSLGQPNQPQHF.

The J gene is TRBJ1-6, the V gene TRBV2; 11 bases are shared with TRBD1. V lost 5 bases and J lost 10; bases outside the gene matches: 13. Germline V gene data show CDR1 as SNHLY and CDR2 as FYNNEI. The CDR3 runs to 17 residues. This chain's CDR3 is CASSYRDRGSVKSPLHF. CDR3 coding DNA: TGTGCCAGCAGTTACCGGGACAGGGGGAGTGTAAAGTCACCCCTCCACTTT.

The rearrangement uses TRBV27 and TRBJ2-2, with 8 bases aligning to TRBD2. After removal of 6 bases from V and 2 bases from J, the junction contained 11 bases not matched to a gene. This CDR3 contains 17 residues. CDR1 and CDR2 from the germline V gene are MNHEY and SMNVEV (reference sequence). CDR3 nucleotides: TGTGCCAGCAGACTATTCGCTAGCGGGCACAACACCGGGGAGCTGTTTTTT. Residues: CASRLFASGHNTGELFF.

The chain is built from TRBV5-1 and TRBJ2-1; 7 nucleotides line up with TRBD1. From germline, CDR1 is SGHRS and CDR2 YFSETQ. This CDR3 has 15 amino acids. The V segment lost 4 bases and the J segment 8 bases; nucleotides outside the gene matches: 12. The CDR3 sequence is CASSPGQYGIDEQFF. The CDR3 nucleotides read TGCGCCAGCAGCCCGGGACAGTATGGAATCGATGAGCAGTTCTTC.

This chain uses TRBV6-1 with TRBJ1-1; D is unresolved. V gave up 2 bases and J gave up 1 base, with 11 bases separating them. The germline V gene has CDR1 MNHNS and CDR2 SASEGT. CDR3 length: 15 amino acids. The CDR3 DNA follows: TGTGCCAGCAGTGAATCGTTGGCAGGGAACACTGAAGCTTTCTTT. Amino acid sequence: CASSESLAGNTEAFF.

The chain carries TRBV28 and TRBJ2-5; 9 bases are a match to TRBD1. V lost 6 bases and J lost 3; bases outside the gene matches: 8. The CDR3 covers 15 residues. In germline, CDR1 is MDHEN, CDR2 SYDVKM. The DNA for the CDR3 is TGTGCCAGCAGGGGCTCGGGGACAGGGAAAGAGACCCAGTACTTC. Translating gives CASRGSGTGKETQYF.

This chain links TRBV7-7 with TRBJ2-1; 13 nucleotides match TRBD2. The CDR3 spans 17 residues. Germline V gene data show CDR1 as SSHAT and CDR2 as FNYEAQ (reference sequence). V lost 5 bases, J lost 7 bases, and 11 bases stayed unmatched. In DNA form, the CDR3 reads TGTGCCAGCAGCAATTCGCCGGGACTAGCGGGAAATAATGAGCAGTTCTTC. It specifies CASSNSPGLAGNNEQFF.

The genes are TRBV6-1 and TRBJ2-7; D not certain. Trimming took 1 base from V and 0 from J, leaving 7 bases between them. The CDR3 is 14 residues long. Germline V CDR1 and CDR2: MNHNS, SASEGT. The CDR3 here is CASSEERSSYEQYF. The CDR3 DNA is TGTGCCAGCAGTGAAGAACGGAGCTCCTACGAGCAGTACTTC.

The rearrangement links TRBV19 to TRBJ2-5; 8 bases line up with TRBD1. The V and J ends lost 3 bases and 2 bases, in that order; junction bases with no gene match: 2. The CDR3 has 14 residues. Germline-derived CDR1 and CDR2 are LNHDA and SQIVND (reference sequence). In DNA form, the CDR3 reads TGTGCCAGTAGTATTTGGACAGGGCAAGAGACCCAGTACTTC. Its translation is CASSIWTGQETQYF.

The table lists this clone with a few counts. The chain couples TRBV18 to TRBJ2-2, with 8 nucleotides matching TRBD1. The germline CDR1 and CDR2 sequences are KGHSH and LQKENI. The junction had 2 bases not matched to a gene; V was cut back by 3 bases and J by 2 bases. The CDR3 runs to 15 residues. CDR3 coding DNA: TGTGCCAGCTCACCCGGGACAGGAAACACCGGGGAGCTGTTTTTT. It specifies CASSPGTGNTGELFF.

This rearrangement joins TRBV5-4 to TRBJ1-4, with D perhaps matching TRBD1 (5 bases). Trimming took off 2 bases at V and 7 bases at J, with 15 bases between the two ends. CDR1 is SGHNT, CDR2 YYREEE, per germline (reference sequence). The CDR3 has 15 residues. The CDR3 protein is CASSFWGSGGEKLFF. The CDR3 bases are TGTGCCAGCAGCTTTTGGGGCTCGGGGGGTGAAAAACTGTTTTTT.

This clone came up once. This sequence joins TRBV7-2 and TRBJ2-2, with 8 bases lining up with TRBD1. The CDR3 length is 16 residues. The trim removed 3 bases at V and 2 bases at J, leaving 5 bases unmatched. CDR1 and CDR2 from the germline V gene are SGHTA and FQGNSA. The CDR3 sequence: CASSFGGQGNTGELFF. Written as DNA, the CDR3 is TGTGCCAGCAGCTTCGGAGGACAGGGAAACACCGGGGAGCTGTTTTTT.

The chain has TRBV5-1 and TRBJ2-3; TRBD2 matches at 8 bases. The CDR3 is made up of 16 amino acids. Germline V gene sequence: CDR1 SGHRS, CDR2 YFSETQ. The J segment lost 6 bases and the V segment lost 5 bases, leaving 14 bases of the junction unmatched. CDR3 coding DNA: TGCGCCAGCAGTGGGTCGGGAGGGCCGATTCGGGATACGCAGTATTTT. Translating gives CASSGSGGPIRDTQYF. Supplemented by reference TRBV5-1 and TRBJ2-3, the full variable domain reads KAGVTQTPRYLIKTRGQQVTLSCSPISGHRSVSWYQQTPGQGLQFLFEYFSETQRNKGNFPGRFSGRQFSNSRSEMNVSTLELGDSALYLCASSGSGGPIRDTQYFGPGTRLTVL.

The gene calls are TRBV10-3 and TRBJ2-7; D is uncertain. Germline CDR1 is ENHRY and CDR2 is SYGVKD. The CDR3 runs to 14 residues. Trimming left V 0 bases short and J 6 bases short, with 12 bases between. The CDR3: CAISESNPWTEQYF. The CDR3 DNA is TGTGCCATCAGTGAGTCGAATCCGTGGACCGAGCAGTACTTC.

The CDR3 is CASSTGGGLDQPQHF. CDR3 sequence (DNA): TGTGCCAGTAGTACGGGGGGGGGCTTGGATCAGCCCCAGCATTTT. V usage is TRBV19 and J usage is TRBJ1-5; perhaps TRBD1 as D (6 bases). Germline lookup yields CDR1 LNHDA and CDR2 SQIVND (reference sequence). V was cut by 4 bases and J by 5 bases, with 15 bases left in between. This CDR3 region has 15 residues.

The rearrangement joins TRBV27 to TRBJ2-1, with 10 nucleotides matching TRBD2. This CDR3 spans 15 amino acids. Germline lookup yields CDR1 MNHEY and CDR2 SMNVEV (reference sequence). J was trimmed by 4 bases and V by 4 bases; bases with no gene match: 4. CDR3 nucleotide sequence: TGTGCCAGCAGTTCACTAGCGGGAAGGTACAATGAGCAGTTCTTC. Amino acids: CASSSLAGRYNEQFF.